The 14 T cell receptor beta chains below all came from one sample that was sequenced in a study of T cell clusters in autoimmune cytopenias. Multiplex touch-down PCR amplified TRB using TRB-A and TRB-B pools in one tube. No DNA is given; TCRdb re-called the multiplex PCR reads and lists each CDR3 protein once. The sample has fewer than 2,000 distinct CDR3 sequences. TRB amplification used roughly 250 ng of peripheral blood genomic DNA. Sequencing used peripheral blood. The source of these receptors is a human donor with an autoimmune cytopenia or autoimmune hepatitis (not recorded which).

Judged by frequency, this clonotype is medium-sized (0.01 to 0.1%). The rearrangement uses TRBV5-1 and TRBJ2-2; without DNA, the TCRdb call of TRBD1 cannot be checked. Germline CDR1 reads SGHRS; CDR2 reads YFSETQ. The CDR3 has 14 residues. Here the CDR3 reads CASSRGLTTGELFF. The whole variable domain, remainder taken from reference TRBV5-1 and TRBJ2-2, is KAGVTQTPRYLIKTRGQQVTLSCSPISGHRSVSWYQQTPGQGLQFLFEYFSETQRNKGNFPGRFSGRQFSNSRSEMNVSTLELGDSALYLCASSRGLTTGELFFGEGSRLTVL.

This clonotype is called medium-sized based on its frequency. CDR3 amino acids: CASSIRDRREGYTF. V gene TRBV19 combines with J gene TRBJ1-2; the D call from TCRdb, TRBD1, cannot be confirmed without DNA. The CDR3 loop spans 14 amino acids. Germline V CDR1 and CDR2: LNHDA, SQIVND (reference sequence).

Judged by frequency, this clonotype is large. This CDR3 reads CASNRGNHEQYF. The rearrangement uses TRBV6-2 or TRBV6-3 and TRBJ2-7; the TRBD2 assignment by TCRdb is unverifiable without DNA. This CDR3 is 12 amino acids long. CDR1 and CDR2 from the germline V gene are MNHEY and SVGEGT.

In terms of frequency, this clonotype is medium-sized. This sequence joins TRBV5-4 and TRBJ1-2; TCRdb calls TRBD1, which cannot be checked without DNA. Germline assignment: CDR1 SGHNT and CDR2 YYREEE (reference sequence). This CDR3 spans 14 amino acids. CDR3 sequence reads: CASSFDIGGTGYTF. The variable domain in full, with the rest retrieved from reference TRBV5-4 and TRBJ1-2, is ETGVTQSPTHLIKTRGQQVTLRCSSQSGHNTVSWYQQALGQGPQFIFQYYREEENGRGNFPPRFSGLQFPNYSSELNVNALELDDSALYLCASSFDIGGTGYTFGSGTRLTVV.

This clonotype shows up as medium-sized by frequency. V is TRBV19 and J is TRBJ2-1; without DNA, the TCRdb call of TRBD1 cannot be checked. Germline V CDR1 and CDR2: LNHDA, SQIVND (reference sequence). The CDR3 extends over 15 amino acids. The CDR3 reads CASSKGALSYNEQFF.

This clonotype is called medium-sized (0.01 to 0.1%) based on its frequency. The chain combines TRBV19 with TRBJ2-7; checking the TCRdb D call of TRBD2 is not possible without DNA. The CDR3 is 15 amino acids. Germline CDR1 is LNHDA and CDR2 is SQIVND (reference sequence). The CDR3 protein is CASSERLGGLDEQYF.

Considering frequency, this clonotype is medium-sized. The V gene is TRBV5-4, the J gene TRBJ2-3; TCRdb reports TRBD2, a call that lacks DNA to check it against. The germline CDR1 and CDR2 sequences are SGHNT and YYREEE (reference sequence). The CDR3 spans 18 residues. The CDR3 protein is CASSVGLAGGTSTDTQYF.

This clonotype is classed as medium-sized by frequency. V gene TRBV27 combines with J gene TRBJ1-1. The CDR3 runs to 12 residues. CDR1 is MNHEY, CDR2 SMNVEV, per germline (reference sequence). The CDR3 spells CASNPRGGEAFF.

This clonotype registers medium-sized by frequency. V is TRBV7-2 and J is TRBJ2-3. The germline V gene has CDR1 SGHTA and CDR2 FQGNSA. The CDR3 contains 14 residues. This CDR3 is CASSPRSSTDTQYF.

This clonotype ranks as medium-sized in terms of frequency. This chain uses TRBV5-6 with TRBJ2-7. The CDR3 extends over 14 amino acids. The germline CDR1 and CDR2 sequences are SGHDT and YYEEEE. The CDR3: CVSSLMGSSYEQYF.

This clonotype is identified as medium-sized (0.01 to 0.1%) from frequency. The chain couples TRBV19 to TRBJ1-3. The CDR3 loop spans 13 amino acids. CDR1 LNHDA and CDR2 SQIVND come from the germline V gene (reference sequence). CDR3 amino acids: CASSIGSGNTIYF.

This clonotype shows up as medium-sized by frequency. The chain joins TRBV19 to TRBJ2-1; TCRdb calls TRBD1, which cannot be checked without DNA. The CDR3 runs 16 residues. Per germline, CDR1 LNHDA and CDR2 SQIVND (reference sequence). The CDR3 protein is CASSIDGDLLGNEQFF.

This clonotype is labeled medium-sized based on frequency. The chain joins TRBV27 to TRBJ1-2; TCRdb picks TRBD1, but there is no DNA to check that call. CDR1 MNHEY and CDR2 SMNVEV come from the germline V gene (reference sequence). This CDR3 spans 19 amino acids. CDR3 amino acids: CASSSTRQGGPYSNYGYTF.

This CDR3 is CASSLPRDRGPPGETQYF. The chain is built from TRBV7-2 and TRBJ2-5; TCRdb proposes TRBD1, but this gene call is untestable without DNA. CDR3 length: 18 residues. Germline CDR1 and CDR2: SGHTA and FQGNSA.